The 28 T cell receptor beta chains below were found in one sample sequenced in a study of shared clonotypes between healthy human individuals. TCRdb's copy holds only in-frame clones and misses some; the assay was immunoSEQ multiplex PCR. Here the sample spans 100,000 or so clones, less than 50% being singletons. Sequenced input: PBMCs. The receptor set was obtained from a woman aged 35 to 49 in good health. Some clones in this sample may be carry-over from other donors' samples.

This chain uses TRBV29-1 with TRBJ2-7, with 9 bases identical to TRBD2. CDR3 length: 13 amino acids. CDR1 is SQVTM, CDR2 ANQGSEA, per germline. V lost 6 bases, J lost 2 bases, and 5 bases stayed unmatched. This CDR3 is CSVLTSGAYEQYF. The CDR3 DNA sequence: TGCAGCGTCCTGACTAGCGGTGCCTACGAGCAGTACTTC.

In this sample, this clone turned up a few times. The CDR3, as DNA: TGTGCCAGCAGCTGGGACGCACACGAGCAGTACTTC. This sequence encodes CASSWDAHEQYF. V gene TRBV11-2 combines with J gene TRBJ2-7; D could derive from TRBD1 or TRBD2 (5 bases each). Trimming shortened V by 4 bases and J by 5 bases, and 9 bases separated the two germline ends. Germline V CDR1 and CDR2: SGHAT, FQNNGV. This CDR3 is 12 amino acids long. Drawing the rest from reference TRBV11-2 and TRBJ2-7, the complete variable domain is EAGVAQSPRYKIIEKRQSVAFWCNPISGHATLYWYQQILGQGPKLLIQFQNNGVVDDSQLPKDRFSAERLKGVDSTLKIQPAKLEDSAVYLCASSWDAHEQYFGPGTRLTVT.

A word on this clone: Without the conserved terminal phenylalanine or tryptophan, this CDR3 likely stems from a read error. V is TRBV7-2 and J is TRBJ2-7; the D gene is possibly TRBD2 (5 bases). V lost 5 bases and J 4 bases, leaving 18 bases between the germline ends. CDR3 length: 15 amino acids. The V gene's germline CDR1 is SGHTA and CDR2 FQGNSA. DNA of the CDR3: TGTGCCAGCAGCCACCCCCTGGGGAGAACGTACGAGCAGTACCTC. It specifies CASSHPLGRTYEQYL.

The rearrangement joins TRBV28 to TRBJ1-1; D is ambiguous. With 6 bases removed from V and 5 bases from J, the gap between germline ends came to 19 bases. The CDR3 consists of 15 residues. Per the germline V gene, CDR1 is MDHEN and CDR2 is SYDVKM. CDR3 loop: CASSSLLPRGTEAFF. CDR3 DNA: TGTGCCAGCAGCAGTTTACTACCTCGGGGAACTGAAGCTTTCTTT.

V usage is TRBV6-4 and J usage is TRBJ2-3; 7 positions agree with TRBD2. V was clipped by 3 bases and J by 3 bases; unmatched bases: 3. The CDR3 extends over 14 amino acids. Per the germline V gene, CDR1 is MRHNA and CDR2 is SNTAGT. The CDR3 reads CASSEAGVTDTQYF. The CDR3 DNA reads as TGTGCCAGCAGTGAGGCGGGAGTGACAGATACGCAGTATTTT.

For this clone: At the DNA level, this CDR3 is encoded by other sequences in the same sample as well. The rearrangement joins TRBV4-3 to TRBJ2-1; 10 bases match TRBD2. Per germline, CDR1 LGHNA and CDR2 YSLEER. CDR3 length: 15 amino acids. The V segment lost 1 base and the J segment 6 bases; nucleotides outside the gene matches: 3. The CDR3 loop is CASSQGLAGVNEQFF. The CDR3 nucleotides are TGCGCCAGCAGCCAAGGTCTAGCGGGAGTCAATGAGCAGTTCTTC.

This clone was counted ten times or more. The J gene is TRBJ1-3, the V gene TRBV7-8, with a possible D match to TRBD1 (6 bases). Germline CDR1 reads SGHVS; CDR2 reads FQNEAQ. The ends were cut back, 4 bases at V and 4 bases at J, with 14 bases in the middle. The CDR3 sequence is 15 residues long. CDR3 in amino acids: CASSSTLGAGNTIYF. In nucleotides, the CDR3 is TGTGCCAGCAGCTCTACCTTGGGGGCCGGAAACACCATATATTTT.

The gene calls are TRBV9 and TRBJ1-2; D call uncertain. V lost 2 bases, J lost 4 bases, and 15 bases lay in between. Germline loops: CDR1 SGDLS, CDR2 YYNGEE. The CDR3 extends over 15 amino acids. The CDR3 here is CASSVLGSGTYGYTF. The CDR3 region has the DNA TGTGCCAGCAGCGTCCTCGGGAGCGGAACCTATGGCTACACCTTC.

The CDR3: CASSPDAGGEKLFF. CDR3 sequence (DNA): TGTGCCAGCTCACCTGACGCCGGGGGGGAAAAACTGTTTTTT. This sequence joins TRBV18 and TRBJ1-4; tentative D call: TRBD1 (5 bases). Trimming removed 3 bases from V and 8 bases from J, with 13 bases in between. Germline CDR1 and CDR2: KGHSH and LQKENI. This CDR3 is 14 amino acids long.

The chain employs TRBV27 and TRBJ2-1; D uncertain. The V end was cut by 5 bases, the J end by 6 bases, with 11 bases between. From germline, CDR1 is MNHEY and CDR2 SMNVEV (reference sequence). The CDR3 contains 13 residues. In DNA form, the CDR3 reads TGTGCCAGCAGTAACCGCGGCCCCAATGAGCAGTTCTTC. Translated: CASSNRGPNEQFF.

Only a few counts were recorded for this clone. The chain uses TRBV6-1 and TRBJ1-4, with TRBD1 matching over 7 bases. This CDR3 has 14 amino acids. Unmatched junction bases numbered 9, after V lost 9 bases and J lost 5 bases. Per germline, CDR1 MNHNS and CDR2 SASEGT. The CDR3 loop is CASTRQGRNEKLFF. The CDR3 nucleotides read TGTGCCAGTACACGACAGGGAAGAAATGAAAAACTGTTTTTT.

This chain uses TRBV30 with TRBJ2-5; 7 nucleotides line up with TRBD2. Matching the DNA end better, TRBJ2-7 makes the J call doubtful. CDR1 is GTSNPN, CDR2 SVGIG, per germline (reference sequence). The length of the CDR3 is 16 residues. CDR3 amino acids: CAWSRGYGREFYEQYF. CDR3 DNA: TGTGCCTGGAGTCGTGGGTACGGGCGGGAGTTTTACGAGCAGTACTTC.

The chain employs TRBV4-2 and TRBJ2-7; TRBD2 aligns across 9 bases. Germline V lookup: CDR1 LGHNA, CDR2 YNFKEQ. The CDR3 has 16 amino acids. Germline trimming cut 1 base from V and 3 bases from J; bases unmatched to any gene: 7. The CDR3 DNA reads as TGTGCCAGCAGCCAAGGACTAGCGGACTTCAACTACGAGCAGTACTTC. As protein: CASSQGLADFNYEQYF.

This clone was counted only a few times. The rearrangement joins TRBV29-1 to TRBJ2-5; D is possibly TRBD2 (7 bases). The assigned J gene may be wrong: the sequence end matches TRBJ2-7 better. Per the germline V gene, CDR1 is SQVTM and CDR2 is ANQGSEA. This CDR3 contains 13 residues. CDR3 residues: CSAEGGGSYEQYF. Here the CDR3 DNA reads TGCAGCGCCGAGGGGGGGGGCTCCTACGAGCAGTACTTC.

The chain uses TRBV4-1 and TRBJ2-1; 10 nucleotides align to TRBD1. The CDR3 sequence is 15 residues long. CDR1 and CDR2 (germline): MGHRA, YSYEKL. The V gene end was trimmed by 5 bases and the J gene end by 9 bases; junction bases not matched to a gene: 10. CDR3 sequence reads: CASSYSSGTGAEQFF. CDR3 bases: TGCGCCAGCAGCTATAGTTCCGGGACAGGGGCTGAGCAGTTCTTC.

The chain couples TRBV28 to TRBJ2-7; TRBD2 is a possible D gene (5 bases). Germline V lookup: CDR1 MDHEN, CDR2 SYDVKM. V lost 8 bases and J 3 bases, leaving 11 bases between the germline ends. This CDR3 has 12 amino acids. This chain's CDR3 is CASQDSFYEQYF. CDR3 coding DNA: TGTGCCAGCCAGGACTCGTTCTACGAGCAGTACTTC.

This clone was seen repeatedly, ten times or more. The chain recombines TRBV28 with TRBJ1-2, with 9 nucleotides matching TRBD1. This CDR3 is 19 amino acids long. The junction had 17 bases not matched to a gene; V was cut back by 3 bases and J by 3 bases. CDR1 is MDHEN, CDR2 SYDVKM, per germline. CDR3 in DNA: TGTGCCAGCAGTTTCCCCGGGACAGGGCAAGGGGTGAGAGACTATGGCTACACCTTC. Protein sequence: CASSFPGTGQGVRDYGYTF.

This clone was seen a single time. This chain's CDR3 is CASSFLRMTGDNSPLHF. CDR3 coding DNA: TGTGCCAGCAGTTTCCTCCGCATGACAGGGGATAATTCACCCCTCCACTTT. The genes are TRBV28 and TRBJ1-6, with 8 nucleotides matching TRBD1. Losses at the gene ends were 3 bases for V and 5 bases for J; bases not matched to a gene: 9. In germline, CDR1 is MDHEN, CDR2 SYDVKM. The CDR3 extends over 17 amino acids.

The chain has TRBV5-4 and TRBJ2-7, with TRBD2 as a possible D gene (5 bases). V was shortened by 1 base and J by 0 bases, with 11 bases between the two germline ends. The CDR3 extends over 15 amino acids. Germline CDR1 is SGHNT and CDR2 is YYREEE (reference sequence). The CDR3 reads CASSLSPGSSYEQYF. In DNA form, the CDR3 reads TGTGCCAGCAGCTTGTCCCCGGGGAGCTCCTACGAGCAGTACTTC.

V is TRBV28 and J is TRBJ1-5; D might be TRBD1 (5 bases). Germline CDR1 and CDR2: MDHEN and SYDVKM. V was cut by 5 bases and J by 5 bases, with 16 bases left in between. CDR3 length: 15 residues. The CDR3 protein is CASSPGGQAYQPQHF. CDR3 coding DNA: TGTGCCAGCAGTCCCGGGGGTCAGGCTTATCAGCCCCAGCATTTT. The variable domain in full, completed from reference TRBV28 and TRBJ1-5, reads DVKVTQSSRYLVKRTGEKVFLECVQDMDHENMFWYRQDPGLGLRLIYFSYDVKMKEKGDIPEGYSVSREKKERFSLILESASTNQTSMYLCASSPGGQAYQPQHFGDGTRLSIL.

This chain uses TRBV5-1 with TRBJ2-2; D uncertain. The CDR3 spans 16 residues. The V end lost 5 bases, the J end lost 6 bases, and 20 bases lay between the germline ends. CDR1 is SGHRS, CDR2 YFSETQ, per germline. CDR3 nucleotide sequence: TGCGCCAGCAGTTCCAGACTTAATCGGGCCGCCGGGGAGCTGTTTTTT. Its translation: CASSSRLNRAAGELFF.

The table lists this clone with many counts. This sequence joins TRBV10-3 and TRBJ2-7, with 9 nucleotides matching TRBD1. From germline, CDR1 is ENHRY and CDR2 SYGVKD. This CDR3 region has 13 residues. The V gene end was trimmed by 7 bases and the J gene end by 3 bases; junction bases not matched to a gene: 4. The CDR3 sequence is CAITGQGFYEQYF. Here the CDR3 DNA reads TGTGCCATCACGGGACAGGGTTTCTACGAGCAGTACTTC.

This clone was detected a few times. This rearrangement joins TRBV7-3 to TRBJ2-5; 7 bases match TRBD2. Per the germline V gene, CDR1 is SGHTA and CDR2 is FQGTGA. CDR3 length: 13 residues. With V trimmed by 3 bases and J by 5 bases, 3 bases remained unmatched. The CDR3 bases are TGTGCCAGCAGCTTTGCGGGAGAGGAGACCCAGTACTTC. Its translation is CASSFAGEETQYF.

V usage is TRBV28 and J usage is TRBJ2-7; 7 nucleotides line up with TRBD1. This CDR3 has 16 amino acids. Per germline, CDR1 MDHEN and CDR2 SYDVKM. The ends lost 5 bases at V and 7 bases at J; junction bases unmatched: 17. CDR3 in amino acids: CASSPGGTAGAWEQYF. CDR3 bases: TGTGCCAGCAGTCCAGGGGGTACGGCAGGGGCCTGGGAGCAGTACTTC. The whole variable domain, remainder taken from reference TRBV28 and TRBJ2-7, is DVKVTQSSRYLVKRTGEKVFLECVQDMDHENMFWYRQDPGLGLRLIYFSYDVKMKEKGDIPEGYSVSREKKERFSLILESASTNQTSMYLCASSPGGTAGAWEQYFGPGTRLTVT.

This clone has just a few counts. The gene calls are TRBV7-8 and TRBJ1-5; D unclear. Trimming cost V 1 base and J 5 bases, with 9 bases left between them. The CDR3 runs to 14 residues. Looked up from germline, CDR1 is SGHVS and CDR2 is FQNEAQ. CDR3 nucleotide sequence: TGTGCCAGCAGCTTAGTCCCCAAGGATCAGCCCCAGCATTTT. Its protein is CASSLVPKDQPQHF.

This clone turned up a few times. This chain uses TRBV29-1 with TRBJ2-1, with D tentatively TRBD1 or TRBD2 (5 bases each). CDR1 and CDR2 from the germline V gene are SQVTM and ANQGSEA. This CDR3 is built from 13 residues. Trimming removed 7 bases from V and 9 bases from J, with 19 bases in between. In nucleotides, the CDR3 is TGCAGCGCCCCCAGGACGGGGCTGGGTGAGCAGTTCTTC. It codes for CSAPRTGLGEQFF.

In DNA, the CDR3 is TGTGCCAGCAGCTACTTCCGACAGGGGAATAATTCACCCCTCCACTTT. This gives the protein CASSYFRQGNNSPLHF. This chain uses TRBV28 with TRBJ1-6; 8 positions agree with TRBD1. Germline V lookup: CDR1 MDHEN, CDR2 SYDVKM. The CDR3 sequence is 16 residues long. Unmatched junction bases numbered 9, after V lost 6 bases and J lost 5 bases.

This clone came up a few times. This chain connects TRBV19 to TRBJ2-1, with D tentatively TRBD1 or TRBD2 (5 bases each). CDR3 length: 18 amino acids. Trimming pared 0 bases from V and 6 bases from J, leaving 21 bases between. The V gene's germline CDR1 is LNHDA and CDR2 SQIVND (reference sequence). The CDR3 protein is CASSIDLAGSGRGNEQFF. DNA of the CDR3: TGTGCCAGTAGTATAGATCTCGCAGGGTCGGGAAGGGGCAATGAGCAGTTCTTC.